The sequence of this TCR beta chain was determined in a study of vaccination effects on CD4 cells after COVID-19. Whole-study findings and limits: Vaccine- and infection-induced clones showed marked clonal contraction late following vaccination. Researchers reported few convalescent patients and no early post-infection timepoints in the study.

In the ViraFEST assay, antigen-specific CD4+ clonotypes were identified by expansion after peptide-pool stimulation. Investigators separated out CD4+ T cells once 10 days of culture had passed. The person's infection with SARS-CoV-2, confirmed by PCR, took place between March and December 2020. The authors exchanged half the medium for IL-2 medium on days 3 and 7. Germline V gives CDR1 SGDLS, CDR2 YYNGEE. The CDR3 spans 17 residues. Trimming removed 4 bases from V and 3 bases from J; junction bases left unmatched: 13. In the case of this clone: Its cognate antigen is unknown.

The assay was immunoSEQ multiplex PCR, and TCRdb's table has in-frame clones only and misses some. This repertoire shows roughly 27,000 clones, approximately 80% found once; its top ten account for roughly 19%. The chain carries TRBV9 and TRBJ2-3, with 8 bases lining up with TRBD2. The material sequenced was CD4+ T cells from PBMCs cultured with HCoV-NL63 spike peptides, taken before COVID-19 vaccination. The origin of this receptor is a human donor who had a prior SARS-CoV-2 infection. As DNA, the CDR3 is TGTGCCAGCAGCTTCGCGGGAGGTGCGGTGTGGACAGATACGCAGTATTTT. It yields the protein CASSFAGGAVWTDTQYF.